Listed here is a single T cell receptor beta chain. Treatment of the sample: roughly 18 received Ad26.COV2.S at low or high dose, single or two shots; 5 received placebo; per-sample allocation not given. Day 63 following the first vaccine or placebo injection was when the samples were taken. Wuhan-strain SARS-CoV-2 spike was expressed by the Ad26 vector that made up the vaccine. This sample is part of a study of Ad26.COV2.S vaccination and SARS-CoV-2 variants. The assay was immunoSEQ multiplex PCR, and TCRdb's table has in-frame clones only and misses some. The sample lists 200,000 to 300,000 clones, approximately 90% occurring once. The CDR3 sequence is 14 residues long. Trimming took 6 bases from V and 10 from J; bases not matched to a gene: 11. In germline, CDR1 is SGHNT, CDR2 YENEEA.

Specimen: peripheral blood, collected in a trial of Ad26.COV2.S vaccine versus placebo. The chain links TRBV11-3 to TRBJ2-1; 8 bases are a match to TRBD1. This receptor was identified in a person between 18 and 65 years old who received the Ad26.COV2.S COVID-19 vaccine or a placebo. Here the CDR3 reads CASSSGQAVSEQFF. The CDR3 DNA reads as TGTGCCAGCAGTTCGGGACAGGCAGTGAGCGAGCAGTTCTTC.